The source of this TCR beta chain is a study of response to subunit inactivated influenza vaccine. Findings and limits, study-wide: Each seasonal flu vaccination may recruit only limited new T cells, authors suggested.

This clonotype was counted a few times. Antigen: not known. V lost 3 bases, J lost 4 bases, and 4 bases stayed unmatched. The CDR3 contains 15 residues. CDR1 is SGHTA and CDR2 is FQGNSA in the germline V gene. TCRdb analysed the RT-PCR reads with MiXCR anew, one entry per CDR3 protein. The sample lists around 500,000 distinct CDR3 sequences; roughly 11% were seen once. The clonotype comes from a man aged 45-60 years who received an inactivated influenza vaccine. The sequencing here drew on PBMCs from blood, taken around seven weeks after vaccination. The chain carries TRBV7-2 and TRBJ2-5; TRBD2 agrees at 11 bases. DNA for the CDR3: TGTGCCAGCAGCTTTAGCGGGAGGGTGGGAGAGACCCAGTACTTC. It codes for CASSFSGRVGETQYF.